This TCR beta chain was documented in a study of blood T cell repertoires in COVID-19. Study-wide background: COVID-19 samples, acute and convalescent, were from the United States, Italy and Spain. The cDNA or gDNA used as material had been derived from T cells, B-cell-depleted T cells, or PBMCs.

In the original workflow: Reference gene primer amplification in the assay estimated nucleated cell counts. Method: immunoSEQ multiplex PCR; TCRdb's copy keeps in-frame clones and lacks some. V, J and clone size reflect that table, while D and trimming were determined from the DNA. Seen here are around 500,000 clones, 80% to 90% observed once, and the top ten hold roughly 3.2%. The sequence was obtained from a human donor in a cohort sampled during active COVID-19. The specimen sequenced was peripheral blood.

The CDR3 DNA is TGTGCCAGCACCTTTGGGGACAGGGATAATTCACCCCTCCACTTT. Protein sequence: CASTFGDRDNSPLHF. V usage is TRBV28 and J usage is TRBJ1-6, with 9 bases fitting TRBD1. The CDR3 length is 15 residues. Germline V gene lookup returns CDR1 MDHEN and CDR2 SYDVKM. V was pared by 7 bases and J by 5 bases, with 6 bases of the junction left unmatched.